A single sample gave rise to the 19 T cell receptor beta chains below, sequenced in a study of response to subunit inactivated influenza vaccine. TCRdb processed the RT-PCR reads anew with MiXCR; each CDR3 protein has one entry. The sample lists about 540,000 distinct CDR3 sequences, roughly a quarter occurring once. The same sample was also studied in work on T cells expressing NK-cell markers. Per that paper: UMIs were included in TCR beta cDNA generated by 5'RACE template switching.

The material was CD4+ T cells sorted from PBMCs, obtained roughly 12 days after vaccination. All receptors come from a man over 45 who received an inactivated influenza vaccine.

Remarks on this clonotype: The junction does not match germline at one end; this may be a read error. The chain carries TRBV11-2 and TRBJ2-3, with D uncertain. Per the germline V gene, CDR1 is SGHAT and CDR2 is FQNNGV. CDR3 length: 13 amino acids. CDR3 in DNA: TGTGCCAGCAGGTTAGAGGTCGGAGATACGCAGTATTTT. Translated, it gives CASRLEVGDTQYF.

This clonotype was detected only a few times. The gene calls are TRBV3-1 and TRBJ2-2, with D unresolved. Deletions cut 3 bases from V and 8 bases from J, with 7 bases between. The germline V gene encodes CDR1 LGHDT and CDR2 YNNKEL (reference sequence). The CDR3 extends over 12 amino acids. The CDR3 DNA is TGTGCCAGCAGCCACGTGTTTGGGGAGCTGTTTTTT. Protein sequence: CASSHVFGELFF. Filled out from reference TRBV3-1 and TRBJ2-2, the complete variable domain reads DTAVSQTPKYLVTQMGNDKSIKCEQNLGHDTMYWYKQDSKKFLKIMFSYNNKELIINETVPNRFSPKSPDKAHLNLHINSLELGDSAVYFCASSHVFGELFFGEGSRLTVL.

V and J are TRBV15 and TRBJ2-7; D remains ambiguous. Germline lookup yields CDR1 LNHNV and CDR2 YYDKDF (reference sequence). Trimming left V 1 base short and J 7 bases short, with 5 bases between. The CDR3 sequence is 11 residues long. For the CDR3, the DNA is TGTGCCACCAGCAGAGGGGGTGAGCAGTACTTC. Translated, it gives CATSRGGEQYF.

This clonotype was seen a handful of times. This sequence joins TRBV3-1 and TRBJ2-7; perhaps TRBD1 as D (5 bases). Trimming removed 1 base at V and 3 bases at J, with 7 bases between. From germline, CDR1 is LGHDT and CDR2 YNNKEL (reference sequence). There are 13 residues in the CDR3. CDR3 sequence (DNA): TGTGCCAGCAGCCAAGGACAGATCTACGAGCAGTACTTC. This encodes CASSQGQIYEQYF.

This clonotype came up many times. The genes are TRBV20-1 and TRBJ1-2, with D perhaps TRBD1 (6 bases). Trimming cost V 4 bases and J 5 bases, with 11 bases left between them. Germline-derived CDR1 and CDR2 are DFQATT and SNEGSKA (reference sequence). The CDR3 loop spans 12 amino acids. CDR3 residues: CSAKTGWYGYTF. CDR3 nucleotide sequence: TGCAGTGCTAAGACAGGCTGGTATGGCTACACCTTC.

This clonotype has a count of ten or more. The chain links TRBV20-1 to TRBJ2-7, with D perhaps TRBD1 or TRBD2 (6 bases each). V was trimmed by 4 bases and J by 6 bases, leaving 16 bases between them. The CDR3 length is 13 residues. Per the germline V gene, CDR1 is DFQATT and CDR2 is SNEGSKA (reference sequence). The CDR3 is CSAMGGSYLEQYF. The CDR3, as DNA: TGCAGTGCTATGGGGGGCTCCTACCTCGAGCAGTACTTC.

J is TRBJ2-5 and V is TRBV7-2; D possibly corresponds to TRBD2 (5 bases). The V gene lost 3 bases and the J gene lost 5 bases, with 10 bases spanning the gap. CDR3 length equals 13 residues. Germline CDR1 is SGHTA and CDR2 is FQGNSA. CDR3 sequence reads: CASSFGVLETQYF. CDR3 nucleotides: TGTGCCAGCAGCTTCGGGGTCCTGGAGACCCAGTACTTC.

The chain carries TRBV27 and TRBJ2-2; 10 bases align to TRBD1. V was clipped by 6 bases and J by 6 bases; unmatched bases: 7. CDR1 and CDR2 (germline): MNHEY, SMNVEV (reference sequence). The CDR3 spans 15 residues. CDR3 in DNA: TGTGCCAGCAGAGGGGGGACAGGGGTGGCCGGGGAGCTGTTTTTT. Translated: CASRGGTGVAGELFF.

The rearrangement links TRBV5-4 to TRBJ1-2, with TRBD1 matching over 7 bases. J lost 7 bases, V lost 4 bases, and 13 bases had no gene match. CDR3 length: 15 amino acids. From germline, CDR1 is SGHNT and CDR2 YYREEE (reference sequence). The CDR3 sequence: CASSLNYRGPRGYTF. CDR3 DNA: TGTGCCAGCAGCCTGAACTACAGGGGTCCGCGTGGCTACACCTTC.

This clonotype was recorded many times. The V call is TRBV29-1, the J call TRBJ1-1; D ambiguous. Germline CDR1 reads SQVTM; CDR2 reads ANQGSEA. This CDR3 comprises 13 residues. The V gene lost 6 bases and the J gene lost 2 bases, with 13 bases spanning the gap. CDR3 sequence reads: CSVRSGYNTEAFF. CDR3 DNA sequence: TGCAGCGTGCGGTCGGGTTACAACACTGAAGCTTTCTTT.

The gene calls are TRBV28 and TRBJ2-7; 9 bases map to TRBD1. The CDR3 is 18 residues long. CDR1 and CDR2 from the germline V gene are MDHEN and SYDVKM. V lost 6 bases to trimming and J lost 1 base; unmatched junction nucleotides: 16. The CDR3 is CASREGTGSKIPSYEQYF. In DNA, the CDR3 is TGTGCCAGCAGGGAAGGGACAGGGTCTAAGATTCCGTCCTACGAGCAGTACTTC. The whole variable domain, remainder taken from reference TRBV28 and TRBJ2-7, is DVKVTQSSRYLVKRTGEKVFLECVQDMDHENMFWYRQDPGLGLRLIYFSYDVKMKEKGDIPEGYSVSREKKERFSLILESASTNQTSMYLCASREGTGSKIPSYEQYFGPGTRLTVT.

Here the CDR3 reads CSARLRGLGNQPQHF. The CDR3 coding sequence is TGCAGTGCTAGACTCAGGGGATTGGGCAATCAGCCCCAGCATTTT. The chain joins TRBV20-1 to TRBJ1-5, with D maybe TRBD1 (6 bases). V was pared by 2 bases and J by 2 bases, with 13 bases between. The CDR3 loop spans 15 amino acids. CDR1 and CDR2 (germline): DFQATT, SNEGSKA (reference sequence).

The chain joins TRBV30 to TRBJ2-7, with 13 bases matching TRBD2. V trimming: 1 base; J trimming: 4 bases; junction bases outside the gene matches: 4. The CDR3 extends over 15 amino acids. From germline, CDR1 is GTSNPN and CDR2 SVGIG (reference sequence). DNA of the CDR3: TGTGCCTGGAGTGCAGGACTAGCGGGAGTTTACGAGCAGTACTTC. This codes for CAWSAGLAGVYEQYF.

This clonotype appeared a few times. V gene TRBV29-1 combines with J gene TRBJ2-3, with D perhaps matching TRBD2 (6 bases). The CDR3 covers 13 residues. The germline V gene has CDR1 SQVTM and CDR2 ANQGSEA. V was trimmed by 1 base and J by 6 bases, leaving 11 bases between them. This CDR3 reads CSVEGRVSDTQYF. The CDR3 DNA sequence: TGCAGCGTTGAAGGGAGGGTTTCGGATACGCAGTATTTT.

The J gene is TRBJ2-7, the V gene TRBV3-1; TRBD1 aligns across 11 bases. The CDR3 is 15 amino acids. The J segment lost 3 bases and the V segment lost 4 bases, leaving 5 bases of the junction unmatched. CDR1 LGHDT and CDR2 YNNKEL come from the germline V gene (reference sequence). CDR3 amino acids: CASSLRDRGYYEQYF. The CDR3 DNA follows: TGTGCCAGCAGCCTCCGGGACAGGGGGTACTACGAGCAGTACTTC.

V usage is TRBV7-9 and J usage is TRBJ2-5, with 9 bases matching TRBD2. V was pared by 0 bases and J by 4 bases, with 6 bases of the junction left unmatched. Looked up from germline, CDR1 is SEHNR and CDR2 is FQNEAQ (reference sequence). This CDR3 is built from 16 residues. The CDR3 nucleotides read TGTGCCAGCAGCTTAGCCATTAGCGGGAGTGGAGAGACCCAGTACTTC. Its translation: CASSLAISGSGETQYF.

Many counts were recorded for this clonotype. This sequence joins TRBV12-3 or TRBV12-4 and TRBJ2-3; weak D call: TRBD2 (5 bases). The CDR3 has 14 residues. Trimming cost V 6 bases and J 4 bases, with 14 bases left between them. In DNA form, the CDR3 reads TGTGCCAGCAGCCAGGACTTCGGGGCAGATACGCAGTATTTT. Translating gives CASSQDFGADTQYF.

The V and J genes are TRBV18 and TRBJ1-1; D may be TRBD1 (6 bases). The germline V and J ends were trimmed by 3 bases and 4 bases, with 18 bases remaining between them. CDR1 and CDR2 from the germline V gene are KGHSH and LQKENI. The CDR3 covers 16 residues. CDR3 loop: CASSPEIQGGGTEAFF. DNA for the CDR3: TGTGCCAGCTCACCCGAAATCCAAGGGGGTGGCACTGAAGCTTTCTTT.

This clonotype was observed a few times. The chain recombines TRBV6-1 with TRBJ2-5; the match to TRBD1 covers 9 bases. The CDR3 extends over 13 amino acids. The trim removed 6 bases at V and 5 bases at J, leaving 4 bases unmatched. Germline V CDR1 and CDR2: MNHNS, SASEGT. CDR3 bases: TGTGCCAGCAGGGGACAGGGATGGGAGACCCAGTACTTC. It translates to CASRGQGWETQYF.